The clone carrying this T cell receptor beta chain was observed a handful of times. Germline V gene sequence: CDR1 PRHDT, CDR2 FYEKMQ (reference sequence). V lost 5 bases and J 2 bases, leaving 7 bases between the germline ends. This CDR3 is built from 13 residues. This record belongs to a study of cytomegalovirus exposure and HLA in healthy donors. Study-level information: For the approximately 360 genotyped donors, approximately 83% fell within the Caucasian-associated ancestry cluster.

PCR primers comprised 60 Vbeta and 13 Jbeta primers. The data were produced by immunoSEQ multiplex PCR, yet TCRdb's version contains in-frame clones alone and is incomplete. The data hold hundreds of thousands of clones, with approximately 84% observed a single time. The sample taken for sequencing was PBMCs. The gene calls are TRBV13 and TRBJ2-1, with D tentatively TRBD2 (5 bases). The receptor was derived from a woman between 35 and 50 years old in good health and CMV-seronegative. CDR3 DNA sequence: TGTGCCAGCAGCGGACTGACCTACAATGAGCAGTTCTTC. This encodes CASSGLTYNEQFF.